These 10 T cell receptor beta chains share one sample of origin, sequenced in a study of cytomegalovirus exposure and HLA in healthy donors. Both 60 Vbeta primers and 13 Jbeta primers went into the PCR. Using immunoSEQ multiplex PCR, the repertoire was profiled, and TCRdb retains in-frame clones only, with some absent. The sample lists about 130,000 clones, less than 80% occurring once. The specimen was PBMCs. Receptor source: a man in his forties in good health and CMV-seropositive.

The CDR3 DNA is TGTGCCTGGGGGACAGGGGTCTACGAGCAGTACTTC. Translating gives CAWGTGVYEQYF. V gene TRBV30 combines with J gene TRBJ2-7, with 10 bases fitting TRBD1. CDR3 size: 12 residues. Germline V gene sequence: CDR1 GTSNPN, CDR2 SVGIG (reference sequence). The V and J ends lost 5 bases and 3 bases, in that order; junction bases with no gene match: 1. Together with reference TRBV30 and TRBJ2-7, the CDR3 gives the full variable domain: SQTIHQWPATLVQPVGSPLSLECTVEGTSNPNLYWYRQAAGRGLQLLFYSVGIGQISSEVPQNLSASRPQDRQFILSSKKLLLSDSGFYLCAWGTGVYEQYFGPGTRLTVT.

The V and J genes are TRBV5-1 and TRBJ2-5, with D maybe TRBD2 (6 bases). The CDR3 runs 13 residues. V was cut by 2 bases and J by 5 bases, with 10 bases left in between. Per the germline V gene, CDR1 is SGHRS and CDR2 is YFSETQ. The CDR3 DNA reads TGCGCCAGCAGCTTAGAGGGAGGTGAGACCCAGTACTTC. Translation: CASSLEGGETQYF.

The CDR3 DNA follows: TGTGCCAGCAGTCCGGGACACCTTAACACCGGGGAGCTGTTTTTT. This sequence encodes CASSPGHLNTGELFF. This chain joins TRBV5-4 and TRBJ2-2; D is possibly TRBD1 (6 bases). Germline V gene lookup returns CDR1 SGHNT and CDR2 YYREEE (reference sequence). Trimming took 5 bases from V and 2 from J, leaving 13 bases between them. This CDR3 is 15 amino acids long.

V usage is TRBV2 and J usage is TRBJ1-6; no clear D gene. Germline CDR1 and CDR2: SNHLY and FYNNEI. The CDR3 spans 13 residues. Trimming removed 7 bases at V and 7 bases at J, with 11 bases between. The CDR3 DNA is TGTGCCAGCACGTTGGGGAGGAATTCACCCCTCCACTTT. Amino acids: CASTLGRNSPLHF.

This clone was counted a few times. The chain links TRBV18 to TRBJ2-7, with 9 bases identical to TRBD2. Germline assignment: CDR1 KGHSH and CDR2 LQKENI. The V segment lost 3 bases and the J segment 1 base; nucleotides outside the gene matches: 4. The CDR3 consists of 15 residues. The CDR3 region is CASSPGAGGSYEQYF. The CDR3, as DNA: TGTGCCAGCTCACCGGGAGCGGGGGGATCCTACGAGCAGTACTTC.

The CDR3 DNA reads as TGTGCCAGCAGTTCTCCGGGACTAGACCACTACAATGAGCAGTTCTTC. This encodes CASSSPGLDHYNEQFF. The chain employs TRBV27 and TRBJ2-1; 8 nucleotides agree with TRBD2. The CDR3 covers 16 residues. The V segment lost 4 bases and the J segment 3 bases; nucleotides outside the gene matches: 8. Germline-derived CDR1 and CDR2 are MNHEY and SMNVEV (reference sequence).

This clone appeared a few times. The CDR3 sequence: CASSSRGLAGGPVGELFF. The CDR3 nucleotides read TGTGCCAGCAGTTCGCGGGGACTAGCGGGAGGGCCGGTCGGGGAGCTGTTTTTT. V is TRBV27 and J is TRBJ2-2; 16 bases fit TRBD2. CDR1 and CDR2 (germline): MNHEY, SMNVEV (reference sequence). V was pared by 4 bases and J by 7 bases, with 9 bases of the junction left unmatched. This CDR3 has 18 residues.

The rearrangement joins TRBV10-2 to TRBJ2-3; D not resolved. The CDR3 is made up of 12 amino acids. Between the trimmed V and J ends, which lost 3 bases and 4 bases, there was a span of 5 bases. In germline, CDR1 is WSHSY, CDR2 SAAADI. CDR3 sequence reads: CASSDPSDTQYF. Written as DNA, the CDR3 is TGCGCCAGCAGTGACCCTTCAGATACGCAGTATTTT.

The chain recombines TRBV29-1 with TRBJ2-7; tentatively, D is TRBD2 (5 bases). Germline CDR1 SQVTM, CDR2 ANQGSEA. The CDR3 spans 13 residues. V was clipped by 4 bases and J by 0 bases, with 10 bases between them. The CDR3 reads CSVVLATSYEQYF. The CDR3 DNA reads TGCAGCGTTGTCCTAGCAACCTCCTACGAGCAGTACTTC.

The V gene is TRBV5-6, the J gene TRBJ2-5, with 9 bases fitting TRBD2. V was clipped by 1 base and J by 0 bases; unmatched bases: 4. Per germline, CDR1 SGHDT and CDR2 YYEEEE. The CDR3 runs 16 residues. CDR3 sequence: CASSLFSGGYQETQYF. In nucleotides, the CDR3 is TGTGCCAGCAGCTTGTTCAGCGGGGGGTACCAAGAGACCCAGTACTTC.